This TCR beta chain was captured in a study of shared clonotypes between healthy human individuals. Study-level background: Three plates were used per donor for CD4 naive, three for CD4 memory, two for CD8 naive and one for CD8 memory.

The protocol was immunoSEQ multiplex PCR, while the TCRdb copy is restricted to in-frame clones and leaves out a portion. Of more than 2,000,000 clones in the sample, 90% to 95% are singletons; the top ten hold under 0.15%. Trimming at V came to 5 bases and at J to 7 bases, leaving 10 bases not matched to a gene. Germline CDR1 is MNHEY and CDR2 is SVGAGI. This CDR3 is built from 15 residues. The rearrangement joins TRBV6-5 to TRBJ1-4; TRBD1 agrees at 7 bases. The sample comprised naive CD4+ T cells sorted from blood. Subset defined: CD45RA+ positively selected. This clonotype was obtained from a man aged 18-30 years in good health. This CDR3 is CASSKTGTASEKLFF. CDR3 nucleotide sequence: TGTGCCAGCAGTAAGACCGGGACAGCGAGTGAAAAACTGTTTTTT.